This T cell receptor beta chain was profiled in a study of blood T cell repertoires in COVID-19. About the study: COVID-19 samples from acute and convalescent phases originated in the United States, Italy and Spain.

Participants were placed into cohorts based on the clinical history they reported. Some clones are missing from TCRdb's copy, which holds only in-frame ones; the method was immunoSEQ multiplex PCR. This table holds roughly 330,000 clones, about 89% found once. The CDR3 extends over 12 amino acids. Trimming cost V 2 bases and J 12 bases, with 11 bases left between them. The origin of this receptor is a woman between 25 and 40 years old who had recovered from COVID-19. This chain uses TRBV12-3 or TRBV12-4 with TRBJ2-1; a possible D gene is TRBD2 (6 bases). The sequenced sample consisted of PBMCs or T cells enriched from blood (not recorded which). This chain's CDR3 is CASSLTGAVQFF. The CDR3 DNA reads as TGTGCCAGCAGTTTAACGGGAGCCGTGCAGTTCTTC.